This TCR beta chain was sequenced for a study of post-analysis software for immune sequencing data. Comments on this clonotype: What it binds is not known.

cDNA libraries for TCR beta contained unique molecular identifiers. MiXCR, applied by TCRdb to the PCR reads, yields one record per CDR3 protein. This table holds around 190,000 distinct CDR3 sequences, about 30% found once. Trimming took 4 bases from V and 0 from J; bases not matched to a gene: 2. The germline V gene has CDR1 SGHKS and CDR2 YYEKEE (reference sequence). This CDR3 contains 16 residues. Findings and caveats of the study: The study found TRBV5-6, TRBV5-1 and TRBV20-1 among about five TRBV segments more frequent in patients than controls.

This chain links TRBV5-5 with TRBJ2-3; 13 bases map to TRBD2. This receptor was taken from a girl younger than 18 with multiple sclerosis. Sample: blood. The CDR3, as DNA: TGTGCCAGCAGCCCGGGACTAGCGGGGAGCACAGATACGCAGTATTTT. Protein: CASSPGLAGSTDTQYF.